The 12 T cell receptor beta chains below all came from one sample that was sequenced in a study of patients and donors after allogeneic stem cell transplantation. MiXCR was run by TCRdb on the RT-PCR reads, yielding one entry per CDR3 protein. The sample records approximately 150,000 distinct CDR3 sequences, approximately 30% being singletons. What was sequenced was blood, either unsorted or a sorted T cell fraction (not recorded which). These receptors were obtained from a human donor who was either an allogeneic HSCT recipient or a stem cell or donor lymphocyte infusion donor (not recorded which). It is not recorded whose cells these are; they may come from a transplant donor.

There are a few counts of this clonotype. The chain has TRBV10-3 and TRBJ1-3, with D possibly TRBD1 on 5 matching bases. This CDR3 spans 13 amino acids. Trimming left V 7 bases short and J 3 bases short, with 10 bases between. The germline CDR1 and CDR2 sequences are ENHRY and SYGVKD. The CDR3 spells CAITRDGGNTIYF. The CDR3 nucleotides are TGTGCCATCACCCGGGACGGTGGAAACACCATATATTTT.

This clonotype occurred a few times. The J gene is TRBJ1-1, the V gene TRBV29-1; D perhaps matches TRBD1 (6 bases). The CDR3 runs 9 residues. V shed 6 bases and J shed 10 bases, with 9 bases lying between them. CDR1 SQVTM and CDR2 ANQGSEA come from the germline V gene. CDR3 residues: CSVGQRAFF. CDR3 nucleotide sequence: TGCAGCGTAGGACAGAGAGCTTTCTTT.

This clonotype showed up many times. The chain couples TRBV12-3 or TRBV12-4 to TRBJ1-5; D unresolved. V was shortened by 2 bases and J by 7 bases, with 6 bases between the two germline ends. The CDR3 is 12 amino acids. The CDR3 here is CASSLPRQPQHF. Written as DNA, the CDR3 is TGTGCCAGCAGTTTACCTAGGCAGCCCCAGCATTTT.

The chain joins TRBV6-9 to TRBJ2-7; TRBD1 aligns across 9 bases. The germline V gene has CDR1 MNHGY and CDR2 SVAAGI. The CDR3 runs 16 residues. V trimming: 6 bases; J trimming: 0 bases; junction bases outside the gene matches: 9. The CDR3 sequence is CASSRARDRDSYEQYF. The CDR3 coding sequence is TGTGCCAGCAGCAGGGCCCGGGACAGGGACTCCTACGAGCAGTACTTC.

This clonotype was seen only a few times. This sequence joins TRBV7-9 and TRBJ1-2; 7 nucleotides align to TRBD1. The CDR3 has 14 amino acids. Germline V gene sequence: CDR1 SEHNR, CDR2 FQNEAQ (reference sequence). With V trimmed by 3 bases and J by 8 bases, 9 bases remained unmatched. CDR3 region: CASSLTGPRVGYTF. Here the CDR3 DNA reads TGTGCCAGCAGCTTGACAGGGCCTCGAGTGGGCTACACCTTC.

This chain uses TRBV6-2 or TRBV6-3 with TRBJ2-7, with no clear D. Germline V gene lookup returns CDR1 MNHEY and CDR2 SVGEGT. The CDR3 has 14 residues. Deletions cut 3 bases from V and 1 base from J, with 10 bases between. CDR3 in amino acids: CASSYLSGSYEQYF. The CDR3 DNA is TGTGCCAGCAGTTATTTAAGTGGTTCCTACGAGCAGTACTTC.

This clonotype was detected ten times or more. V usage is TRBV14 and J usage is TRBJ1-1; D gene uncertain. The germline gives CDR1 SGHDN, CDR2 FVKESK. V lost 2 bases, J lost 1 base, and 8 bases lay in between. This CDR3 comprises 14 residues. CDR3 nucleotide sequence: TGTGCCAGCAGCCAACCCACAAGGAACACTGAAGCTTTCTTT. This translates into CASSQPTRNTEAFF.

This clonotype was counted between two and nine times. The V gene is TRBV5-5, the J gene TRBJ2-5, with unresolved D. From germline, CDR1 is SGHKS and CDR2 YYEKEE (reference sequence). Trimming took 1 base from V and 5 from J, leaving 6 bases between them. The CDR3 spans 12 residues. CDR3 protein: CASSLQLETQYF. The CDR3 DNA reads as TGTGCCAGCAGCTTGCAATTGGAGACCCAGTACTTC.

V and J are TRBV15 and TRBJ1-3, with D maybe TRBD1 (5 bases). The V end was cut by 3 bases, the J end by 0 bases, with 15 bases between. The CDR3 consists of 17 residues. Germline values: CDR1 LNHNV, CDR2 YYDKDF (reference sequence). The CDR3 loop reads CATSRPGALISGNTIYF. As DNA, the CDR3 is TGTGCCACCAGCAGGCCCGGGGCCCTCATCTCTGGAAACACCATATATTTT.

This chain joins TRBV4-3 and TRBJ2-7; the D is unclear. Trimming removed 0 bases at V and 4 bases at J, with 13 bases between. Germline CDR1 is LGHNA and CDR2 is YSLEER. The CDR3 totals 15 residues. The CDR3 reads CASSQEGQERYEQYF. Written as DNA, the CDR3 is TGCGCCAGCAGCCAAGAAGGGCAGGAGAGATACGAGCAGTACTTC.

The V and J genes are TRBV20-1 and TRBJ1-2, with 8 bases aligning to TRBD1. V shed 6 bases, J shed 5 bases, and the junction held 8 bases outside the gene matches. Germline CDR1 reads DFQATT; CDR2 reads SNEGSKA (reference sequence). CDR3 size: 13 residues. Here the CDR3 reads CSATQGAQYGYTF. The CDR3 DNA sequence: TGCAGTGCAACGCAGGGGGCGCAGTATGGCTACACCTTC.

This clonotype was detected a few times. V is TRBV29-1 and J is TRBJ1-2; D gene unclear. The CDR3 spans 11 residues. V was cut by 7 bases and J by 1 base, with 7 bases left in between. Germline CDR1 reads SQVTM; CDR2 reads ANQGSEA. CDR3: CSGAVNYGYTF. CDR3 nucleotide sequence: TGCAGCGGGGCCGTTAACTATGGCTACACCTTC.